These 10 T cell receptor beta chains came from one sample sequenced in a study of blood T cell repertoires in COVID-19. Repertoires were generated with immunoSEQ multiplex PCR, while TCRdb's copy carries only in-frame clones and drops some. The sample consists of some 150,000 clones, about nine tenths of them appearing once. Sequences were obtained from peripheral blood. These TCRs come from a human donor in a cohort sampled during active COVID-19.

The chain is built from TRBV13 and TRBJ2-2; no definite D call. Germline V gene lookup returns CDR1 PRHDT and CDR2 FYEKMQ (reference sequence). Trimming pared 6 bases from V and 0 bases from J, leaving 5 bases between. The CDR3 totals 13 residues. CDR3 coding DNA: TGTGCCAGCAGTATATCGAACACCGGGGAGCTGTTTTTT. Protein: CASSISNTGELFF.

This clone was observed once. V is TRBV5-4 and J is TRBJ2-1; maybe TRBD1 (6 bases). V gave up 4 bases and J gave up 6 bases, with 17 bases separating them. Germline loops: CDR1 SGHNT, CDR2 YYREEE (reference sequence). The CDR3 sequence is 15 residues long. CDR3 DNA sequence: TGTGCCAGCAGCCTTTACAGGGCGTCGGGCAATGAGCAGTTCTTC. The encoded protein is CASSLYRASGNEQFF.

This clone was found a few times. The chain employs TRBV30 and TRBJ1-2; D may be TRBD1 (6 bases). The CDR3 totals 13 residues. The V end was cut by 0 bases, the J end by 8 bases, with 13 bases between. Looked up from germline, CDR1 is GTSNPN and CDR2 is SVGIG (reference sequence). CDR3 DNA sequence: TGTGCCTGGAGTGTACGCAGGGGCAGGGGCTACACCTTC. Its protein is CAWSVRRGRGYTF.

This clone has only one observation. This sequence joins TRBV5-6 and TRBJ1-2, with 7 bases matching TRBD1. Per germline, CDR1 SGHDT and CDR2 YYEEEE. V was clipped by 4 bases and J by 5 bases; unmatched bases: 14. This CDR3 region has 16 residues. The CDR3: CASSQWDRPRRYGYTF. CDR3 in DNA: TGTGCCAGCAGCCAGTGGGACAGACCGAGGCGATATGGCTACACCTTC. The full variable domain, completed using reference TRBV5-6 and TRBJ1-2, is DAGVTQSPTHLIKTRGQQVTLRCSPKSGHDTVSWYQQALGQGPQFIFQYYEEEERQRGNFPDRFSGHQFPNYSSELNVNALLLGDSALYLCASSQWDRPRRYGYTFGSGTRLTVV.

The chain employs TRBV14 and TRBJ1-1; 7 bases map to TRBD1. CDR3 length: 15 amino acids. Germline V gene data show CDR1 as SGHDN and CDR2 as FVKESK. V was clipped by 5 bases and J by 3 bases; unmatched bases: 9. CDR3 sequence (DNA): TGTGCCAGCAGCAAACGACGACAGGGCGACACTGAAGCTTTCTTT. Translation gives CASSKRRQGDTEAFF.

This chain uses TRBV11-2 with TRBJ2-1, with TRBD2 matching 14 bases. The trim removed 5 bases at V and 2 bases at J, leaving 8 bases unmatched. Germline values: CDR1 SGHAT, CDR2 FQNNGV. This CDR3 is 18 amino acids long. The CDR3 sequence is CASSTLPGLAGAYNEQFF. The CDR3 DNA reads TGTGCCAGCAGCACCCTCCCGGGACTAGCGGGAGCCTACAATGAGCAGTTCTTC.

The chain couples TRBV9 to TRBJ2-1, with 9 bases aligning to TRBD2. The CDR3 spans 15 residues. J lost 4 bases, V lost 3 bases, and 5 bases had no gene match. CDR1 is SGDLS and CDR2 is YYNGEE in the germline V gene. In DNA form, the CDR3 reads TGTGCCAGCAGCGGCAGCGGGAGGTCTTACAATGAGCAGTTCTTC. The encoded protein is CASSGSGRSYNEQFF.

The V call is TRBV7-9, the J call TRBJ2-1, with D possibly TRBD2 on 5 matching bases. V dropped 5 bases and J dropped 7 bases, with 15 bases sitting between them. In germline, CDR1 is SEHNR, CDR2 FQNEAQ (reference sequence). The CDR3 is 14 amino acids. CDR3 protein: CASSVEGFFNEQFF. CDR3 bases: TGTGCCAGCAGCGTCGAGGGTTTTTTTAATGAGCAGTTCTTC.

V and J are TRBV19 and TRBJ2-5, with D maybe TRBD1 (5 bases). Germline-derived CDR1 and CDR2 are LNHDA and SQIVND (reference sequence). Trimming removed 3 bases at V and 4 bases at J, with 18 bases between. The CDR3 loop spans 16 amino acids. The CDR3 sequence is CASSIGRGLVGETQYF. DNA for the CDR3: TGTGCCAGTAGTATCGGAAGGGGCTTGGTCGGAGAGACCCAGTACTTC.

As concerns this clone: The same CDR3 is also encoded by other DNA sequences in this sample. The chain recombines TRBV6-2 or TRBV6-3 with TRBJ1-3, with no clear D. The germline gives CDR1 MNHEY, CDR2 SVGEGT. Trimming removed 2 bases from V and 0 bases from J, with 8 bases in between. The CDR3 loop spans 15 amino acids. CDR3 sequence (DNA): TGTGCCAGCAGTTACGGGAGGGCCTCTGGAAACACCATATATTTT. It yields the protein CASSYGRASGNTIYF.